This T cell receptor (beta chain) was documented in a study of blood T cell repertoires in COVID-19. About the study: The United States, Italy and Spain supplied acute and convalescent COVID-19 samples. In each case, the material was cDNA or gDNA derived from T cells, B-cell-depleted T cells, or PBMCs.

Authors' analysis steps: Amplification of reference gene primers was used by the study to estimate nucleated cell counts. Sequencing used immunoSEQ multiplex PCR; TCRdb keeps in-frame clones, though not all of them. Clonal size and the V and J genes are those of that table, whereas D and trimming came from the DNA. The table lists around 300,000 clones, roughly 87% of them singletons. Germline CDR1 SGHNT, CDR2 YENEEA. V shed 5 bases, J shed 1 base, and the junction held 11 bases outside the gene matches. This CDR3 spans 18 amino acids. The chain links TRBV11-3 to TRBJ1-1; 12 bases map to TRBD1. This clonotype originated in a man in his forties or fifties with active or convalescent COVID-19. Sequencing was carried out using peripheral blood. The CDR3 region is CASSPGQGAPQTNTEAFF. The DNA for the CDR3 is TGTGCCAGCAGCCCGGGACAGGGGGCTCCGCAAACGAACACTGAAGCTTTCTTT.